The rows below give T cell receptor beta chains drawn from one sample of a study of T cell responses to AZD1222 COVID-19 vaccine. The assay was immunoSEQ multiplex PCR, and TCRdb's table has in-frame clones only and misses some. The sample lists roughly 97,000 clones; approximately 89% were seen once. The starting material was peripheral blood, obtained 28 days after the second dose of the MenACWY control vaccine. These TCRs come from an adult who received the MenACWY meningococcal vaccine as a control. CDR3s include the opening cysteine and the closing phenylalanine or tryptophan. D genes are given only for firm matches. Not all rows give a size; the values are once, few, many and, for expanded clones, a class.

v_gene,d_gene,j_gene,abundance,CDR3aa,CDR3nt
TRBV5-5,.,TRBJ1-4,.,CASSLVGVSTNEKLFF,TGTGCCAGCAGCTTGGTAGGGGTCTCAACTAATGAAAAACTGTTTTTT
TRBV6-2/TRBV6-3,.,TRBJ1-1,.,CASSSPRWNTEAFF,TGTGCCAGCAGTTCCCCACGATGGAACACTGAAGCTTTCTTT
TRBV10-2,.,TRBJ2-5,.,CASGGGGETQYF,TGCGCCAGCGGGGGAGGGGGGGAGACCCAGTACTTC
TRBV25-1,.,TRBJ2-2,.,CASHPTGELFF,TGTGCCAGCCATCCTACCGGGGAGCTGTTTTTT
TRBV6-2/TRBV6-3,.,TRBJ1-5,few,CASSYRQGDQPQHF,TGTGCCAGCAGTTATCGGCAGGGAGATCAGCCCCAGCATTTT
TRBV28,.,TRBJ1-6,.,CASSLVRLISSYNSPLHF,TGTGCCAGCAGTTTAGTTCGACTGATAAGCTCCTATAATTCACCCCTCCACTTT
TRBV6-5,.,TRBJ1-5,.,CASRAGTSQPQHF,TGTGCCAGCAGGGCCGGGACAAGTCAGCCCCAGCATTTT
TRBV18,.,TRBJ1-1,.,CASSSSGNTEAFF,TGTGCCAGCTCATCCTCAGGGAACACTGAAGCTTTCTTT
TRBV9,.,TRBJ2-1,.,CASSVAPTVGYNEQFF,TGTGCCAGCAGCGTAGCCCCTACGGTTGGGTACAATGAGCAGTTCTTC
TRBV2,.,TRBJ2-1,.,CASRRPGDYNEQFF,TGTGCCAGCAGGCGGCCAGGTGACTACAATGAGCAGTTCTTC
TRBV5-1,.,TRBJ1-2,.,CASRFDRDGYTF,TGCGCCAGCAGATTTGACCGGGATGGCTACACCTTC
TRBV6-5,TRBD1,TRBJ1-5,.,CASRLDRSSNQPQHF,TGTGCCAGCAGGTTGGACAGGAGTAGCAATCAGCCCCAGCATTTT
TRBV9,.,TRBJ1-5,few,CASSVGVSWPQHF,TGTGCCAGCAGCGTAGGAGTCTCATGGCCCCAGCATTTT
TRBV3-1/TRBV3-2,TRBD1,TRBJ1-2,.,CASSQDGTGDYGYTF,TGTGCCAGCAGCCAAGATGGGACAGGGGACTATGGCTACACCTTC
TRBV7-9,TRBD1,TRBJ2-7,.,CASSLGQGIYEQYF,TGTGCCAGCAGCTTAGGACAGGGGATCTACGAGCAGTACTTC
TRBV5-1,TRBD1,TRBJ1-1,once,CASSLPGTGVTEAFF,TGCGCCAGCAGCTTACCCGGGACAGGGGTCACTGAAGCTTTCTTT
TRBV28,.,TRBJ2-5,.,CASRAGQETQYF,TGTGCCAGCAGGGCAGGACAAGAGACCCAGTACTTC
TRBV24-1,.,TRBJ2-2,.,CATSDRTWSGELFF,TGTGCCACCAGTGACCGCACCTGGAGCGGGGAGCTGTTTTTT
TRBV4-1,.,TRBJ2-7,.,CASSQYSLRGGTTTYEQYF,TGCGCCAGCAGCCAATACTCGCTTCGGGGAGGGACAACTACCTACGAGCAGTACTTC
TRBV19,.,TRBJ2-3,once,CASTDGGSSTDTQYF,TGTGCCAGTACCGATGGGGGGTCTAGCACAGATACGCAGTATTTT
TRBV28,.,TRBJ2-2,.,CASTPGNTGELFF,TGTGCCAGCACCCCGGGGAACACCGGGGAGCTGTTTTTT
TRBV20-1,.,TRBJ1-3,.,CSASEGAGNTIYF,TGCAGTGCTAGTGAGGGGGCTGGAAACACCATATATTTT
TRBV28,.,TRBJ1-1,.,CAALGNTEAFF,TGTGCCGCCCTAGGGAACACTGAAGCTTTCTTT
TRBV19,TRBD2,TRBJ2-2,.,CASRAGGQVTGELFF,TGTGCCAGTAGAGCGGGGGGGCAGGTCACCGGGGAGCTGTTTTTT
TRBV7-8,.,TRBJ2-7,once,CASSLGLGYEQYF,TGTGCCAGCAGCTTAGGACTAGGGTACGAGCAGTACTTC
TRBV18,TRBD2,TRBJ2-3,once,CASSLLAGGSTDTQYF,TGTGCCAGCTCACTTCTAGCGGGGGGGAGCACAGATACGCAGTATTTT
TRBV5-4,.,TRBJ2-5,few,CASSLGPQTQYF,TGTGCCAGCAGCTTAGGACCCCAGACCCAGTACTTC
TRBV5-1,TRBD1,TRBJ1-2,few,CASSFDGTGDYGYTF,TGCGCCAGCAGCTTTGACGGGACAGGGGACTATGGCTACACCTTC
TRBV7-9,TRBD1,TRBJ2-2,few,CASSLRPGTGGTGELFF,TGTGCCAGCAGCTTACGCCCGGGGACAGGGGGCACCGGGGAGCTGTTTTTT
TRBV6-1,.,TRBJ1-5,.,CASSEIAGGRSNQPQHF,TGTGCCAGCAGTGAAATCGCGGGGGGGCGGAGCAATCAGCCCCAGCATTTT
TRBV28,.,TRBJ1-4,once,CASSFGGKSTNEKLFF,TGTGCCAGCAGTTTTGGGGGGAAATCAACTAATGAAAAACTGTTTTTT
TRBV9,TRBD1,TRBJ2-1,.,CASSGQGVLNEQFF,TGTGCCAGCAGCGGACAGGGGGTTCTCAATGAGCAGTTCTTC
TRBV21-1,.,TRBJ1-2,.,CASSPRRGLGYGYTF,TGTGCCAGCAGCCCCCGTAGGGGGCTTGGCTATGGCTACACCTTC
TRBV6-5,.,TRBJ2-1,.,CASSYSRGRNEQFF,TGTGCCAGCAGTTACTCCCGGGGTAGGAATGAGCAGTTCTTC
TRBV9,.,TRBJ2-2,.,CASSPRGANTGELFF,TGTGCCAGCAGCCCGAGGGGGGCCAACACCGGGGAGCTGTTTTTT
TRBV18,TRBD1,TRBJ1-3,.,CASSPAPGQGRGGNTIYF,TGTGCCAGCTCACCGGCGCCGGGACAGGGCCGGGGGGGAAACACCATATATTTT
TRBV6-5,.,TRBJ2-1,.,CASMGGALGYNEQFF,TGTGCCAGTATGGGGGGCGCATTGGGATACAATGAGCAGTTCTTC
TRBV7-3,.,TRBJ2-1,.,CASSQGFPRNEQFF,TGTGCCAGCAGCCAGGGTTTCCCCCGTAATGAGCAGTTCTTC
TRBV7-2,TRBD1,TRBJ1-6,.,CASSRGQGRIQSPLHF,TGTGCCAGCAGTCGAGGACAGGGGCGCATTCAATCACCCCTCCACTTT
TRBV3-1/TRBV3-2,.,TRBJ2-7,.,CASSQESRFRDLRHEQYF,TGTGCCAGCAGCCAAGAAAGCCGCTTCAGGGACCTCAGGCACGAGCAGTACTTC
TRBV7-2,TRBD2,TRBJ2-7,.,CASSSLGGAGSYEQYF,TGTGCCAGCAGCTCCCTCGGGGGGGCTGGGTCCTACGAGCAGTACTTC
TRBV7-3,.,TRBJ2-3,.,CASGGRGTDTQYF,TGTGCCAGCGGGGGCCGGGGGACAGATACGCAGTATTTT
TRBV12-3/TRBV12-4,TRBD1,TRBJ2-5,.,CASSYDRAETQYF,TGTGCCAGCAGCTACGACAGGGCAGAGACCCAGTACTTC
TRBV3-1/TRBV3-2,.,TRBJ2-7,.,CASSQDLHVKPTYEQYF,TGTGCCAGCAGCCAAGATTTACACGTCAAACCAACCTACGAGCAGTACTTC
TRBV11-1,TRBD1,TRBJ1-6,.,CASSLATGVRSPLHF,TGTGCCAGCAGCTTAGCCACAGGGGTGCGGTCACCCCTCCACTTT
TRBV3-1/TRBV3-2,.,TRBJ1-6,few,CASSQGNSPYNSPLHF,TGTGCCAGCAGCCAAGGAAACAGCCCATATAATTCACCCCTCCACTTT